These 23 T cell receptor beta chains originate from one sample sequenced in a study of T cell changes during pregnancy in multiple sclerosis. Clones were sequenced by immunoSEQ multiplex PCR, and TCRdb holds only the in-frame ones, with some missing. There are approximately 110,000 clones in the sample; approximately 90% occur only once, and 1.5% lies in the top ten. Source: peripheral blood, taken in the third trimester of pregnancy. The receptor source for this set is a female donor with multiple sclerosis, enrolled in a pregnancy study.

The chain has TRBV30 and TRBJ1-3; D gene unclear. V shed 1 base and J shed 4 bases, with 11 bases lying between them. The CDR3 covers 14 residues. Germline CDR1 GTSNPN, CDR2 SVGIG (reference sequence). For the CDR3, the DNA is TGTGCCTGGAGTGGCAGAGGAAGAGGAAACACCATATATTTT. Translation gives CAWSGRGRGNTIYF.

The chain has TRBV6-5 and TRBJ2-1, with unresolved D. Per germline, CDR1 MNHEY and CDR2 SVGAGI. This CDR3 region has 11 residues. Trimming pared 2 bases from V and 10 bases from J, leaving 6 bases between. The CDR3 protein is CASSYGREQFF. The CDR3 region has the DNA TGTGCCAGCAGTTACGGCCGAGAGCAGTTCTTC.

V and J are TRBV2 and TRBJ1-1, with a tentative D call TRBD1 (6 bases). Trimming removed 10 bases from V and 0 bases from J, with 15 bases in between. The CDR3 has 14 residues. Germline values: CDR1 SNHLY, CDR2 FYNNEI. CDR3 coding DNA: TGTGCCACCAATTTGGGGGCAGTGAACACTGAAGCTTTCTTT. Its translation: CATNLGAVNTEAFF.

This clone showed up just once. The chain links TRBV5-5 to TRBJ1-3, with TRBD1 as a possible D gene (6 bases). The germline V and J ends were trimmed by 4 bases and 4 bases, with 15 bases remaining between them. This CDR3 has 15 residues. Germline V gene lookup returns CDR1 SGHKS and CDR2 YYEKEE (reference sequence). The CDR3 loop is CASSETGSRGNTIYF. The CDR3 DNA sequence: TGTGCCAGCAGCGAGACAGGCTCGAGAGGAAACACCATATATTTT.

CDR3 coding DNA: TGTGCCAGCAGCCGCACTAATGAGCAGTTCTTC. Its translation: CASSRTNEQFF. V usage is TRBV7-9 and J usage is TRBJ2-1; D unclear. CDR3 length: 11 residues. Germline CDR1 reads SEHNR; CDR2 reads FQNEAQ (reference sequence). Trimming removed 5 bases from V and 7 bases from J, with 6 bases in between.

J is TRBJ1-1 and V is TRBV11-1; D is possibly TRBD1 (6 bases). The CDR3 contains 15 residues. The V gene lost 2 bases and the J gene lost 5 bases, with 15 bases spanning the gap. Germline assignment: CDR1 SGHAT and CDR2 FQDESV (reference sequence). CDR3 in amino acids: CASSLRQGRGTEAFF. The DNA for the CDR3 is TGTGCCAGCAGCTTACGTCAGGGGCGGGGGACTGAAGCTTTCTTT.

This chain links TRBV6-6 with TRBJ1-5; 7 bases match TRBD1. With 2 bases clipped from V and 5 bases from J, the junction kept 0 bases outside the gene matches. Germline V CDR1 and CDR2: MNHNY, SVGAGI (reference sequence). The CDR3 totals 13 residues. The CDR3 DNA reads as TGTGCCAGCAGTTACACAGGGGATCAGCCCCAGCATTTT. Protein: CASSYTGDQPQHF.

The chain recombines TRBV7-2 with TRBJ2-1, with D maybe TRBD2 (6 bases). The CDR3 spans 13 residues. Trimming took 5 bases from V and 5 from J, leaving 10 bases between them. CDR1 and CDR2 (germline): SGHTA, FQGNSA. CDR3 in DNA: TGTGCCAGCAGCCCCGGGACTCACAATGAGCAGTTCTTC. Encoded protein: CASSPGTHNEQFF. The full variable domain, its missing parts supplied by reference TRBV7-2 and TRBJ2-1, is GAGVSQSPSNKVTEKGKDVELRCDPISGHTALYWYRQSLGQGLEFLIYFQGNSAPDKSGLPSDRFSAERTGGSVSTLTIQRTQQEDSAVYLCASSPGTHNEQFFGPGTRLTVL.

The genes are TRBV19 and TRBJ1-1, with 7 bases aligning to TRBD1. Trimming removed 5 bases from V and 2 bases from J; junction bases left unmatched: 5. Germline V lookup: CDR1 LNHDA, CDR2 SQIVND (reference sequence). This CDR3 is built from 14 residues. The CDR3 sequence is CASSSGQINTEAFF. DNA for the CDR3: TGTGCCAGTAGTTCGGGACAGATTAACACTGAAGCTTTCTTT.

This clone was seen a single time. The CDR3 DNA reads TGCGCCAGCAGCTTGATACACCCAGATACGCAGTATTTT. Amino acids: CASSLIHPDTQYF. V usage is TRBV5-1 and J usage is TRBJ2-3, with D unclear. The CDR3 is made up of 13 amino acids. Germline CDR1 SGHRS, CDR2 YFSETQ. V was cut by 1 base and J by 4 bases, with 7 bases left in between.

V gene TRBV18 combines with J gene TRBJ2-5; the match to TRBD2 covers 8 bases. With V trimmed by 7 bases and J by 2 bases, 9 bases remained unmatched. Germline V gene sequence: CDR1 KGHSH, CDR2 LQKENI. The length of the CDR3 is 15 residues. This CDR3 is CASCAAGGGQETQYF. CDR3 in DNA: TGTGCCAGCTGTGCCGCGGGAGGCGGTCAAGAGACCCAGTACTTC.

This sequence joins TRBV19 and TRBJ1-2, with 8 bases lining up with TRBD1. Per germline, CDR1 LNHDA and CDR2 SQIVND (reference sequence). The CDR3 has 14 residues. J lost 2 bases, V lost 7 bases, and 6 bases had no gene match. Here the CDR3 reads CASKEAGGNYGYTF. The CDR3 nucleotides read TGTGCCAGTAAGGAGGCAGGGGGCAACTATGGCTACACCTTC. Looking up the rest from reference TRBV19 and TRBJ1-2 gives the full variable domain: DGGITQSPKYLFRKEGQNVTLSCEQNLNHDAMYWYRQDPGQGLRLIYYSQIVNDFQKGDIAEGYSVSREKKESFPLTVTSAQKNPTAFYLCASKEAGGNYGYTFGSGTRLTVV.

The rearrangement joins TRBV28 to TRBJ2-1; unclear D gene. CDR3 length: 17 residues. CDR1 and CDR2 (germline): MDHEN, SYDVKM. V shed 3 bases and J shed 0 bases, with 15 bases lying between them. CDR3 nucleotide sequence: TGTGCCAGCAGTTTCCCCACGACTGCTCCCTCCTACAATGAGCAGTTCTTC. Translated, it gives CASSFPTTAPSYNEQFF.

V usage is TRBV28 and J usage is TRBJ1-5; TRBD1 might be the D (6 bases). Trimming removed 6 bases from V and 3 bases from J, with 12 bases in between. Per germline, CDR1 MDHEN and CDR2 SYDVKM. There are 14 residues in the CDR3. CDR3 loop: CASRQTGNNQPQHF. DNA of the CDR3: TGTGCCAGCAGACAAACAGGGAACAATCAGCCCCAGCATTTT.

The V gene is TRBV10-2, the J gene TRBJ1-2, with TRBD1 identical over 10 bases. The CDR3 extends over 14 amino acids. Looked up from germline, CDR1 is WSHSY and CDR2 is SAAADI. J was trimmed by 8 bases and V by 3 bases; bases with no gene match: 6. CDR3 amino acids: CASSDVGQGGGYTF. The CDR3 region has the DNA TGCGCCAGCAGTGATGTTGGACAGGGGGGAGGCTACACCTTC.

The table lists this clone with a few counts. This chain connects TRBV30 to TRBJ1-1; D is unclear. V was trimmed by 8 bases and J by 2 bases, leaving 15 bases between them. Germline CDR1 is GTSNPN and CDR2 is SVGIG (reference sequence). The CDR3 totals 13 residues. The CDR3 loop reads CAENEGGNTEAFF. The CDR3 coding sequence is TGTGCCGAAAACGAGGGTGGAAACACTGAAGCTTTCTTT.

This chain links TRBV6-1 with TRBJ1-2; tentative D call: TRBD1 (6 bases). This CDR3 spans 13 amino acids. CDR1 and CDR2 from the germline V gene are MNHNS and SASEGT. The V end was cut by 11 bases, the J end by 0 bases, with 13 bases between. CDR3 protein: CAEGAGANYGYTF. Written as DNA, the CDR3 is TGTGCCGAGGGCGCAGGGGCTAACTATGGCTACACCTTC.

This chain uses TRBV27 with TRBJ1-5; D not certain. This CDR3 comprises 13 residues. V lost 5 bases, J lost 7 bases, and 12 bases lay in between. CDR1 and CDR2 from the germline V gene are MNHEY and SMNVEV (reference sequence). The CDR3 DNA reads as TGTGCCAGCAGTCTCACCGGGTGGCAGCCCCAGCATTTT. Protein: CASSLTGWQPQHF.

The table lists this clone with a few counts. The rearrangement links TRBV28 to TRBJ1-2; D is unresolved. Germline V CDR1 and CDR2: MDHEN, SYDVKM. Trimming took 2 bases from V and 6 from J, leaving 16 bases between them. The CDR3 sequence is 15 residues long. The CDR3 sequence is CASSLQFEGGHGYTF. The CDR3 nucleotides read TGTGCCAGCAGTTTACAGTTTGAGGGAGGGCATGGCTACACCTTC.

This chain joins TRBV29-1 and TRBJ1-1; the D gene is possibly TRBD1 (6 bases). Germline values: CDR1 SQVTM, CDR2 ANQGSEA. V lost 7 bases to trimming and J lost 0 bases, with 18 bases between them. CDR3 length: 15 residues. CDR3 amino acids: CSALWGGGVNTEAFF. In nucleotides, the CDR3 is TGCAGCGCCCTCTGGGGGGGCGGCGTGAACACTGAAGCTTTCTTT.

This chain links TRBV2 with TRBJ1-4, with D hard to call. From germline, CDR1 is SNHLY and CDR2 FYNNEI. The CDR3 sequence is 13 residues long. V lost 7 bases to trimming and J lost 8 bases, with 14 bases between them. CDR3: CASMEEGGEKLFF. CDR3 DNA: TGTGCCAGCATGGAGGAGGGTGGGGAAAAACTGTTTTTT.

This clone was detected once. The chain is built from TRBV25-1 and TRBJ2-5; D might be TRBD2 (6 bases). Germline lookup yields CDR1 MGHDK and CDR2 SYGVNS. This CDR3 contains 15 residues. Trimming left V 4 bases short and J 2 bases short, with 14 bases between. The CDR3 loop reads CASSGPGLAQETQYF. The CDR3 nucleotides read TGTGCCAGCAGTGGACCGGGACTCGCACAAGAGACCCAGTACTTC.

The chain employs TRBV19 and TRBJ1-4; 9 positions agree with TRBD1. The CDR3 contains 16 residues. V was clipped by 8 bases and J by 8 bases; unmatched bases: 15. Germline CDR1 is LNHDA and CDR2 is SQIVND (reference sequence). CDR3 sequence (DNA): TGTGCCAGTGGGCTGGGGACAGGGCGGCAAGGCGAAAAACTGTTTTTT. This codes for CASGLGTGRQGEKLFF.